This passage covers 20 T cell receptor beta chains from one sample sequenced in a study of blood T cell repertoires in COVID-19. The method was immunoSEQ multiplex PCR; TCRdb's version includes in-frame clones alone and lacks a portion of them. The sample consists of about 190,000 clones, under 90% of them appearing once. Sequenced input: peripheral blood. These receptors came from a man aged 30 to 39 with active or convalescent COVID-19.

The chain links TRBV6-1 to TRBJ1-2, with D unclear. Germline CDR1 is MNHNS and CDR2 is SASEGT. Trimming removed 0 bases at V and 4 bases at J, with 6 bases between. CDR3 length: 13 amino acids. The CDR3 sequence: CASSEAGVYGYTF. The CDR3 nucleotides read TGTGCCAGCAGTGAAGCGGGCGTCTATGGCTACACCTTC.

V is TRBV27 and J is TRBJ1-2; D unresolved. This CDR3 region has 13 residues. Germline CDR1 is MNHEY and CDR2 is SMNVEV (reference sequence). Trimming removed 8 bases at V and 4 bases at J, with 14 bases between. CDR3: CASGDGRGYGYTF. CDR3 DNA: TGTGCCAGCGGGGATGGCCGGGGCTATGGCTACACCTTC.

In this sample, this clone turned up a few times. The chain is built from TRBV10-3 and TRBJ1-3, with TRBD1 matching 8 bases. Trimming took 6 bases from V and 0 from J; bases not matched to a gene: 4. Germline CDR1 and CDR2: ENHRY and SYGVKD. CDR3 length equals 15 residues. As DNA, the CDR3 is TGTGCCATCAGGCGGACAGGGACCTCTGGAAACACCATATATTTT. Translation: CAIRRTGTSGNTIYF.

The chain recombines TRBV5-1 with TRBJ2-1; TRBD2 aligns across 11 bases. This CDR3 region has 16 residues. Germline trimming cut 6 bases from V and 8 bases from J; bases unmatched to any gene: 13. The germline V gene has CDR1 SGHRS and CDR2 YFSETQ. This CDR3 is CASTDGIAGGIYEQFF. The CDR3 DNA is TGCGCCAGCACGGACGGGATAGCGGGAGGGATATATGAGCAGTTCTTC.

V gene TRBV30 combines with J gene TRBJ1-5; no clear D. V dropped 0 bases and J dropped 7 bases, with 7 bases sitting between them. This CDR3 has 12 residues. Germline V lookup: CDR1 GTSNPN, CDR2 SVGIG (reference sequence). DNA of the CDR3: TGTGCCTGGAGTGTAGCATACCAGCCCCAGCATTTT. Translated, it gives CAWSVAYQPQHF.

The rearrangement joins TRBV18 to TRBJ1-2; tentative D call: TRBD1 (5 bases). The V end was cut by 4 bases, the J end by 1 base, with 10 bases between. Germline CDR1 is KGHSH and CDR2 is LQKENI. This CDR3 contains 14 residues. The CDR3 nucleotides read TGTGCCAGCTCACAAGAAGACAGTAACTATGGCTACACCTTC. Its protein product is CASSQEDSNYGYTF.

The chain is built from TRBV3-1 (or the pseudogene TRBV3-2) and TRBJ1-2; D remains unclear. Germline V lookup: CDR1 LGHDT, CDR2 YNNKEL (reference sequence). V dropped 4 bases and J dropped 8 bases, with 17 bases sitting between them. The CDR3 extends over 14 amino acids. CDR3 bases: TGTGCCAGCAGCCTGAATTACGCGCCGAACGGCTACACCTTC. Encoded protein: CASSLNYAPNGYTF.

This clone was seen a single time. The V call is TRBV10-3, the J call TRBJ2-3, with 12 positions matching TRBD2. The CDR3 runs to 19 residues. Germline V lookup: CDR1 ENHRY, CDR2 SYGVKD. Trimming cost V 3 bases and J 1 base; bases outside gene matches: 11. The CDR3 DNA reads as TGTGCCATCAGTGACCCCCTCGGGACTAGCGGGCGCGGCACAGATACGCAGTATTTT. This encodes CAISDPLGTSGRGTDTQYF.

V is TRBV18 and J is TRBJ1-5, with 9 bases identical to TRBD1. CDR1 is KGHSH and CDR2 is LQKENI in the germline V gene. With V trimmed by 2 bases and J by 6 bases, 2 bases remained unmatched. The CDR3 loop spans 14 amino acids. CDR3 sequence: CASSPGQGSQPQHF. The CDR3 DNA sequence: TGTGCCAGCTCACCAGGACAGGGGAGTCAGCCCCAGCATTTT.

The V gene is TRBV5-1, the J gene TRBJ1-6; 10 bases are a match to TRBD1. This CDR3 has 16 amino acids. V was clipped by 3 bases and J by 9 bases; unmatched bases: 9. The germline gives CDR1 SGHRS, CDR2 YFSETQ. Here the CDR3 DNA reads TGCGCCAGCAGCTCTCTCGCCGGGACAGGGGCTTCACCCCTCCACTTT. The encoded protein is CASSSLAGTGASPLHF.

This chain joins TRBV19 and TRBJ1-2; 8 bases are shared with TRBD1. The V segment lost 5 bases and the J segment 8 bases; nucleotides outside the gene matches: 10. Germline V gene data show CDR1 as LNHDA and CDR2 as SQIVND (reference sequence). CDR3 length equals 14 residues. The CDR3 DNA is TGTGCCAGTAGTGCTGGTAGGACAGGGTCCGGCTACACCTTC. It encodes CASSAGRTGSGYTF.

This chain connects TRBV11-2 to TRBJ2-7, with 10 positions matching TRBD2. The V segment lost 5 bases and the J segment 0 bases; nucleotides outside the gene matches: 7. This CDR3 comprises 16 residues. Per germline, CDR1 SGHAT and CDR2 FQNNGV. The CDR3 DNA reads TGTGCCAGCAGCACGGGACTAGCGACAAGCTCCTACGAGCAGTACTTC. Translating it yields CASSTGLATSSYEQYF. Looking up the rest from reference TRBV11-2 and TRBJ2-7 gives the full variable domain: EAGVAQSPRYKIIEKRQSVAFWCNPISGHATLYWYQQILGQGPKLLIQFQNNGVVDDSQLPKDRFSAERLKGVDSTLKIQPAKLEDSAVYLCASSTGLATSSYEQYFGPGTRLTVT.

The CDR3: CASSEQGALAYEQYF. DNA of the CDR3: TGTGCCAGCAGCGAACAGGGGGCTCTAGCCTACGAGCAGTACTTC. V gene TRBV6-2 or TRBV6-3 combines with J gene TRBJ2-7, with 9 nucleotides matching TRBD1. Trimming at V came to 6 bases and at J to 2 bases, leaving 8 bases not matched to a gene. The CDR3 is 15 amino acids. CDR1 and CDR2 from the germline V gene are MNHEY and SVGEGT.

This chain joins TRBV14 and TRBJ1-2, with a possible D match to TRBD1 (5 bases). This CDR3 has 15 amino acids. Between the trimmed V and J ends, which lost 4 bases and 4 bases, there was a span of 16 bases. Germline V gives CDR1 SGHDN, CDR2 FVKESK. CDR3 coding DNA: TGTGCCAGCAGCCTAGGGGCAGGTCCCCTCTATGGCTACACCTTC. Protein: CASSLGAGPLYGYTF.

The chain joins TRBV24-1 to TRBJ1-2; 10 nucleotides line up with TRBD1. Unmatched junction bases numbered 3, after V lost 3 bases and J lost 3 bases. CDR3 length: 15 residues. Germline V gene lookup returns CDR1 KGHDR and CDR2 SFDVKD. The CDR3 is CATSDPTGGYYGYTF. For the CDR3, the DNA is TGTGCCACCAGTGATCCGACAGGGGGCTACTATGGCTACACCTTC.

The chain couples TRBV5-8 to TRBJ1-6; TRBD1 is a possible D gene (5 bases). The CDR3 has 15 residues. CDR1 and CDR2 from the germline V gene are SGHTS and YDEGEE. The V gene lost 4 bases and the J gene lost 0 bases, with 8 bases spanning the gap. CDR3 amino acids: CASSNGGSYNSPLHF. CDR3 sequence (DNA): TGTGCCAGCAGCAACGGGGGCTCCTATAATTCACCCCTCCACTTT.

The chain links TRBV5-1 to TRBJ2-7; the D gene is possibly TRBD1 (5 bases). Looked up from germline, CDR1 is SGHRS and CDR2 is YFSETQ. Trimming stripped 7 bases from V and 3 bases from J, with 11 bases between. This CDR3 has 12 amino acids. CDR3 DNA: TGCGCCAGCGGGGCAGGAGACTACGAGCAGTACTTC. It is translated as CASGAGDYEQYF.

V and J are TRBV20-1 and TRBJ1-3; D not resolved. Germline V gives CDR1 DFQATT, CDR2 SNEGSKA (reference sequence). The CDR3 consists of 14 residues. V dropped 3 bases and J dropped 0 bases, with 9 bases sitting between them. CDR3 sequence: CSASSRHSGNTIYF. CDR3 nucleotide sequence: TGCAGTGCTAGTTCCAGGCACTCTGGAAACACCATATATTTT.

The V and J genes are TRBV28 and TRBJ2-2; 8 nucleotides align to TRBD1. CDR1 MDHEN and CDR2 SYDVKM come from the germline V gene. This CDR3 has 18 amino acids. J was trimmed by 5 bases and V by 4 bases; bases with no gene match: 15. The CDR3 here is CASSSFRGQERLTGELFF. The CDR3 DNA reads TGTGCCAGCAGTTCCTTCAGGGGACAGGAAAGGTTGACCGGGGAGCTGTTTTTT.

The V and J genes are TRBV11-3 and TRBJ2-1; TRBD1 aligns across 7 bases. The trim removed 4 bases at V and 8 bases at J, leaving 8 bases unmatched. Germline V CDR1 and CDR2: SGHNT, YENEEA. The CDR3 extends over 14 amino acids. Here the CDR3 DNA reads TGTGCCAGCAGCTCAAGACAGGGTTGGGATGAGCAGTTCTTC. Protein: CASSSRQGWDEQFF.